The 21 T cell receptor beta chains given below trace back to one sample, sequenced in a study of persistence of HIV-infected CD4 T cells (dated by TCRdb to about 2020). The label giving this sample's treatment or condition can be read as: suppressive antiretroviral therapy. Cells were stimulated with a pool of overlapping HIV-1 Gag 15-mer peptides at 1 ug per peptide per mL. Nonresponding CD40L-negative CD69-negative CD45RO-high memory CD4+ T cells were sorted as memory populations depleted of antigen-responding cells. These TCRs are of unknown antigen specificity. TCRbeta repertoires were sequenced from genomic DNA with the immunoSEQ hsTCRB assay version 4 in survey mode. In its TCRdb copy, this immuneACCESS table keeps in-frame sequences only and misses some clones. Where compared with another copy, unresolved V genes explain less than half of these, and the others have no known cause. The sample profile shows over 60,000 clones; 65% to 75% of them were found once. The leading ten clones occupy 1.7% of the sample.

The sequencing here drew on CD4+ T cells sorted from PBMCs after roughly 18-hour stimulation, taken from a patient who received antiretroviral therapy. Taken with the paper, the label for cell subset or site translates to: CD40L-CD69- CD45RO-high memory CD4 T cells not responding to Gag peptides. Receptor source: an adult man with HIV who was CMV-seropositive.

The chain uses TRBV20-1 and TRBJ2-3; no clear D. The CDR3 sequence is 11 residues long. Germline CDR1 reads DFQATT; CDR2 reads SNEGSKA (reference sequence). V lost 4 bases and J 0 bases, leaving 2 bases between the germline ends. CDR3 nucleotide sequence: TGCAGTGCTAAGAGCACAGATACGCAGTATTTT. Protein: CSAKSTDTQYF.

This chain links TRBV2 with TRBJ1-4; 9 nucleotides line up with TRBD1. The CDR3 is 13 amino acids. With V trimmed by 6 bases and J by 8 bases, 4 bases remained unmatched. Germline values: CDR1 SNHLY, CDR2 FYNNEI. Here the CDR3 DNA reads TGTGCCAGCAGGGGCGGGACAGGGGAAAAACTGTTTTTT. Translated, it gives CASRGGTGEKLFF.

The sample holds a few counts of this clone. Other DNA sequences from this sample encode an identical CDR3 as well. The CDR3 protein is CASSQGRSNSPLHF. CDR3 DNA: TGCGCCAGCAGCCAAGGCAGGAGTAATTCACCCCTCCACTTT. V gene TRBV4-1 combines with J gene TRBJ1-6; D is ambiguous. Trimming stripped 1 base from V and 6 bases from J, with 7 bases between. The CDR3 runs 14 residues. Per the germline V gene, CDR1 is MGHRA and CDR2 is YSYEKL.

The genes are TRBV25-1 and TRBJ1-5; D is perhaps TRBD1 (6 bases). Trimming pared 8 bases from V and 1 base from J, leaving 15 bases between. Germline V gene sequence: CDR1 MGHDK, CDR2 SYGVNS. The CDR3 length is 15 residues. The CDR3: CASSSTGLSNQPQHF. Here the CDR3 DNA reads TGTGCCAGCTCCTCGACAGGTCTGAGCAATCAGCCCCAGCATTTT. The full variable domain, completed using reference TRBV25-1 and TRBJ1-5, is EADIYQTPRYLVIGTGKKITLECSQTMGHDKMYWYQQDPGMELHLIHYSYGVNSTEKGDLSSESTVSRIRTEHFPLTLESARPSHTSQYLCASSSTGLSNQPQHFGDGTRLSIL.

This clone was detected a few times. The J gene is TRBJ1-1, the V gene TRBV19; D gene uncertain. Trimming left V 5 bases short and J 2 bases short, with 12 bases between. The CDR3 has 14 amino acids. The germline CDR1 and CDR2 sequences are LNHDA and SQIVND (reference sequence). CDR3 nucleotides: TGTGCCAGTAGTCTAACTTCATATAACACTGAAGCTTTCTTT. Residues: CASSLTSYNTEAFF.

The rearrangement uses TRBV14 and TRBJ2-3; a weak D match, TRBD2 (6 bases). The germline V and J ends were trimmed by 3 bases and 4 bases, with 14 bases remaining between them. The CDR3 is 15 residues long. Germline V lookup: CDR1 SGHDN, CDR2 FVKESK. The CDR3 reads CASSQTGVLPDTQYF. The CDR3 bases are TGTGCCAGCAGCCAGACGGGGGTGTTGCCAGATACGCAGTATTTT.

The chain combines TRBV11-2 with TRBJ1-2; D perhaps matches TRBD1 (6 bases). V was cut by 5 bases and J by 4 bases, with 20 bases left in between. The CDR3 contains 16 residues. Germline CDR1 reads SGHAT; CDR2 reads FQNNGV. CDR3 loop: CASSREQGRQLYGYTF. CDR3 bases: TGTGCCAGCAGCCGAGAACAGGGACGGCAACTCTATGGCTACACCTTC.

A few counts support this clone. V is TRBV5-1 and J is TRBJ1-2; D gene ambiguous. The CDR3 has 13 residues. With 4 bases removed from V and 7 bases from J, the gap between germline ends came to 14 bases. Germline V gives CDR1 SGHRS, CDR2 YFSETQ. CDR3 sequence: CASSRALDGGYTF. CDR3 nucleotide sequence: TGCGCCAGCAGCCGGGCCCTAGACGGTGGCTACACCTTC.

The chain is built from TRBV6-6 and TRBJ2-7; 8 bases match TRBD1. The junction had 5 bases not matched to a gene; V was cut back by 4 bases and J by 0 bases. This CDR3 is built from 15 residues. The V gene's germline CDR1 is MNHNY and CDR2 SVGAGI (reference sequence). CDR3 nucleotides: TGTGCCAGCAGTTTGCCCGGGACAGGCTCCTACGAGCAGTACTTC. Protein product: CASSLPGTGSYEQYF.

This clone occurred a few times. The chain is built from TRBV20-1 and TRBJ1-1; TRBD1 is a possible D gene (5 bases). This CDR3 has 11 amino acids. Germline V CDR1 and CDR2: DFQATT, SNEGSKA (reference sequence). The CDR3 protein is CLCADNPEAFF. The CDR3, as DNA: TGCCTTTGCGCGGACAACCCTGAAGCTTTCTTT.

The CDR3 DNA sequence: TGCGCCAGCAGCTTGGTTGAAATTAGCGTGGCCAAAAACATTCAGTACTTC. It codes for CASSLVEISVAKNIQYF. The genes are TRBV5-1 and TRBJ2-4, with D possibly TRBD2 on 5 matching bases. In germline, CDR1 is SGHRS, CDR2 YFSETQ. The germline V and J ends were trimmed by 0 bases and 1 base, with 14 bases remaining between them. This CDR3 is 17 amino acids long.

The chain uses TRBV9 and TRBJ1-2; 7 nucleotides line up with TRBD1. This CDR3 is 17 amino acids long. V lost 3 bases to trimming and J lost 9 bases; unmatched junction nucleotides: 20. Germline CDR1 reads SGDLS; CDR2 reads YYNGEE. CDR3 in amino acids: CASSGGQSAAPLGSYTF. CDR3 sequence (DNA): TGTGCCAGCAGCGGGGGACAGTCGGCGGCCCCCCTAGGTAGCTACACCTTC. The whole variable domain, remainder taken from reference TRBV9 and TRBJ1-2, is DSGVTQTPKHLITATGQRVTLRCSPRSGDLSVYWYQQSLDQGLQFLIQYYNGEERAKGNILERFSAQQFPDLHSELNLSSLELGDSALYFCASSGGQSAAPLGSYTFGSGTRLTVV.

This clone was picked up a small number of times. The chain is built from TRBV6-1 and TRBJ1-3; D not certain. Germline values: CDR1 MNHNS, CDR2 SASEGT. CDR3 length: 15 residues. V was shortened by 3 bases and J by 0 bases, with 9 bases between the two germline ends. Written as DNA, the CDR3 is TGTGCCAGCAGTGAGCAGGCGATCTCTGGAAACACCATATATTTT. It translates to CASSEQAISGNTIYF.

Turning to this clone: The identical CDR3 is also encoded by other nucleotide sequences in the sample. The chain carries TRBV29-1 and TRBJ2-3; tentatively, D is TRBD1 (5 bases). Germline V gene lookup returns CDR1 SQVTM and CDR2 ANQGSEA. This CDR3 region has 13 residues. V dropped 5 bases and J dropped 0 bases, with 9 bases sitting between them. The DNA of the CDR3 is TGCAGCGTTAAAAGGGGAAGCACAGATACGCAGTATTTT. Residues: CSVKRGSTDTQYF.

The V call is TRBV2, the J call TRBJ2-3, with 7 bases fitting TRBD1. The germline gives CDR1 SNHLY, CDR2 FYNNEI. The CDR3 is 16 amino acids. The V gene end was trimmed by 6 bases and the J gene end by 3 bases; junction bases not matched to a gene: 12. CDR3: CASRDLRGRRTDTQYF. The CDR3 DNA reads TGTGCCAGCAGGGACCTTAGGGGGCGTAGAACAGATACGCAGTATTTT.

The rearrangement uses TRBV27 and TRBJ1-1, with no clear D. The CDR3 extends over 15 amino acids. The V end was cut by 5 bases, the J end by 3 bases, with 16 bases between. Looked up from germline, CDR1 is MNHEY and CDR2 is SMNVEV (reference sequence). The CDR3 here is CASSPPTRRDTEAFF. The CDR3 region has the DNA TGTGCCAGCAGTCCCCCAACCCGACGTGACACTGAAGCTTTCTTT.

This chain links TRBV7-8 with TRBJ1-1, with no clear D. Trimming left V 6 bases short and J 1 base short, with 3 bases between. Germline V gene data show CDR1 as SGHVS and CDR2 as FQNEAQ. CDR3 length: 11 residues. In nucleotides, the CDR3 is TGTGCCAGCAGGAAGAACACTGAAGCTTTCTTT. It codes for CASRKNTEAFF.

The rearrangement links TRBV18 to TRBJ1-1; D remains ambiguous. V lost 1 base and J lost 0, with 9 bases in between. Germline V gives CDR1 KGHSH, CDR2 LQKENI. The CDR3 length is 15 residues. Here the CDR3 DNA reads TGTGCCAGCTCACCACGAACCACCTTGAACACTGAAGCTTTCTTT. It yields the protein CASSPRTTLNTEAFF.

This rearrangement joins TRBV10-3 to TRBJ1-2; D gene unclear. The ends were cut back, 3 bases at V and 0 bases at J, with 5 bases in the middle. This CDR3 contains 13 residues. The V gene's germline CDR1 is ENHRY and CDR2 SYGVKD. The CDR3 reads CAISDPANYGYTF. The CDR3 nucleotides read TGTGCCATCAGTGACCCGGCTAACTATGGCTACACCTTC.

The V gene is TRBV5-1, the J gene TRBJ1-1, with D tentatively TRBD1 (6 bases). Trimming pared 4 bases from V and 4 bases from J, leaving 14 bases between. The CDR3 has 14 residues. Germline V gene lookup returns CDR1 SGHRS and CDR2 YFSETQ. The CDR3 region is CASSIDRWSTEAFF. For the CDR3, the DNA is TGCGCCAGCAGCATCGACAGGTGGAGCACTGAAGCTTTCTTT.

V and J are TRBV19 and TRBJ1-5; D possibly corresponds to TRBD1 (5 bases). Trimming took 7 bases from V and 5 from J, leaving 18 bases between them. The V gene's germline CDR1 is LNHDA and CDR2 SQIVND (reference sequence). The CDR3 is 15 amino acids. Here the CDR3 reads CASNGGKGGHQPQHF. The CDR3, as DNA: TGTGCCAGTAATGGGGGGAAGGGAGGGCATCAGCCCCAGCATTTT.